This TCR beta chain derives from a study of blood T cell repertoires in COVID-19. Study-wide background: Acute and convalescent COVID-19 samples came from the United States, Italy and Spain. In each case, the material was cDNA or gDNA derived from T cells, B-cell-depleted T cells, or PBMCs.

Produced via immunoSEQ multiplex PCR; TCRdb's table is partial and in-frame only. The sample yields fewer than 350,000 clones, around nine tenths seen once. Germline loops: CDR1 SQVTM, CDR2 ANQGSEA. The CDR3 has 10 amino acids. Trimming removed 8 bases at V and 6 bases at J, with 10 bases between. The TCR comes from a man aged 55 to 70 who had recovered from COVID-19. The rearrangement uses TRBV29-1 and TRBJ1-1, with a weak D call TRBD1 (5 bases). Sample: PBMCs or T cells enriched from blood (not recorded which). CDR3 DNA: TGCAGCACCGGACAACCTGAAGCTTTCTTT. It is translated as CSTGQPEAFF.